Following are 22 T cell receptor beta chains from one sample sequenced in a study of blood T cell repertoires in COVID-19. This table comes from immunoSEQ multiplex PCR, and its TCRdb copy is limited to in-frame clones, with some not included. Here the sample spans 140,000 to 150,000 clones, roughly 90% being singletons. The sample taken for sequencing was peripheral blood. The receptors shown here come from a human donor with COVID-19, enrolled during active disease. The donor label of this sample is uncertain.

In its sample, this clone was seen a few times. This chain uses TRBV12-3 or TRBV12-4 with TRBJ2-7; possibly TRBD1 for D (5 bases). CDR3 size: 11 residues. V gave up 7 bases and J gave up 3 bases, with 7 bases separating them. The CDR3 is CASNQGYEQYF. The CDR3 bases are TGTGCCAGCAATCAGGGCTACGAGCAGTACTTC.

This chain joins TRBV10-3 and TRBJ1-3; TRBD1 aligns across 7 bases. The germline V gene has CDR1 ENHRY and CDR2 SYGVKD. This CDR3 contains 13 residues. Trimming took 11 bases from V and 0 from J; bases not matched to a gene: 4. In DNA form, the CDR3 reads TGTGCCGTCGGGACAGACTCTGGAAACACCATATATTTT. Its protein product is CAVGTDSGNTIYF.

V and J are TRBV5-4 and TRBJ2-7; the match to TRBD1 covers 12 bases. Unmatched junction bases numbered 9, after V lost 4 bases and J lost 7 bases. Germline V CDR1 and CDR2: SGHNT, YYREEE (reference sequence). The CDR3 runs 15 residues. The CDR3 coding sequence is TGTGCCAGCAGCCGGGGGGGGACAGGGGGCGCAGAGCAGTACTTC. It yields the protein CASSRGGTGGAEQYF.

The rearrangement links TRBV19 to TRBJ1-5; D is unresolved. Trimming left V 4 bases short and J 3 bases short, with 10 bases between. CDR3 size: 14 residues. CDR1 and CDR2 from the germline V gene are LNHDA and SQIVND (reference sequence). The CDR3 nucleotides are TGTGCCAGTAGTAGGCGGCACGACAATCAGCCCCAGCATTTT. It is translated as CASSRRHDNQPQHF.

The genes are TRBV18 and TRBJ2-7; 7 bases are a match to TRBD1. CDR3 length: 15 amino acids. V was pared by 3 bases and J by 2 bases, with 7 bases of the junction left unmatched. CDR1 is KGHSH, CDR2 LQKENI, per germline. CDR3 amino acids: CASSPRTGSTYEQYF. The CDR3 nucleotides are TGTGCCAGCTCACCTAGGACAGGTTCCACCTACGAGCAGTACTTC.

The CDR3 coding sequence is TGTGCCTGGAGTCCCCACAGGGGCTCCGAGACCCAGTACTTC. Its protein is CAWSPHRGSETQYF. The chain has TRBV30 and TRBJ2-5; 7 nucleotides agree with TRBD1. CDR1 is GTSNPN, CDR2 SVGIG, per germline (reference sequence). Trimming cost V 2 bases and J 5 bases; bases outside gene matches: 8. The CDR3 runs 14 residues. Supplemented by reference TRBV30 and TRBJ2-5, the full variable domain reads SQTIHQWPATLVQPVGSPLSLECTVEGTSNPNLYWYRQAAGRGLQLLFYSVGIGQISSEVPQNLSASRPQDRQFILSSKKLLLSDSGFYLCAWSPHRGSETQYFGPGTRLLVL.

J is TRBJ2-1 and V is TRBV7-2; TRBD2 matches at 7 bases. Germline V gene sequence: CDR1 SGHTA, CDR2 FQGNSA. This CDR3 region has 13 residues. V lost 3 bases, J lost 8 bases, and 4 bases stayed unmatched. DNA of the CDR3: TGTGCCAGCAGCTTCGAGACTAGCTATGAGCAGTTCTTC. Amino acids: CASSFETSYEQFF.

The rearrangement joins TRBV30 to TRBJ2-1; TRBD2 matches 8 bases. The CDR3 is 13 amino acids. Germline loops: CDR1 GTSNPN, CDR2 SVGIG (reference sequence). In nucleotides, the CDR3 is TGTGCGTGGGCAAGCGGGAGCTACAATGAGCAGTTCTTC. Protein product: CAWASGSYNEQFF.

The sample holds a few counts of this clone. One end of the junction is discordant with germline, which a read error may explain. Other nucleotide sequences from this sample produce the same CDR3. This chain connects TRBV13 to TRBJ1-1, with a weak D call TRBD1 (6 bases). CDR1 and CDR2 from the germline V gene are PRHDT and FYEKMQ (reference sequence). CDR3 length: 15 amino acids. The CDR3 is CARSLGGPGGTEAFF. CDR3 nucleotides: TGCGCCCGCAGCTTAGGGGGACCGGGGGGGACTGAAGCTTTCTTT.

The chain joins TRBV5-6 to TRBJ2-2; D might be TRBD1 (6 bases). The V end lost 1 base, the J end lost 4 bases, and 8 bases lay between the germline ends. The germline V gene encodes CDR1 SGHDT and CDR2 YYEEEE. This CDR3 contains 14 residues. The CDR3 region is CASSLHRATGELFF. As DNA, the CDR3 is TGTGCCAGCAGCTTGCACAGGGCCACCGGGGAGCTGTTTTTT.

The chain links TRBV5-6 to TRBJ1-2, with 9 bases that match TRBD1. The germline V gene encodes CDR1 SGHDT and CDR2 YYEEEE. CDR3 length: 14 amino acids. Losses at the gene ends were 6 bases for V and 5 bases for J; bases not matched to a gene: 8. CDR3 sequence: CASTFGTGSYGYTF. For the CDR3, the DNA is TGTGCCAGCACCTTTGGGACAGGGTCATATGGCTACACCTTC.

This sequence joins TRBV6-1 and TRBJ2-2, with 12 bases matching TRBD1. Germline CDR1 is MNHNS and CDR2 is SASEGT. The junction had 6 bases not matched to a gene; V was cut back by 3 bases and J by 7 bases. This CDR3 is 16 amino acids long. The CDR3 loop is CASSDRDRGLVGELFF. In nucleotides, the CDR3 is TGTGCCAGCAGTGACCGGGACAGGGGGCTGGTCGGGGAGCTGTTTTTT.

The rearrangement links TRBV7-3 to TRBJ2-3; 9 bases are shared with TRBD1. V shed 5 bases, J shed 4 bases, and the junction held 7 bases outside the gene matches. Germline CDR1 reads SGHTA; CDR2 reads FQGTGA. The CDR3 is 15 amino acids. The CDR3 nucleotides read TGTGCCAGCAGCCGGTCGGGACAGGGATCAGATACGCAGTATTTT. It codes for CASSRSGQGSDTQYF.

The genes are TRBV15 and TRBJ1-5, with TRBD1 as a possible D gene (5 bases). Germline V gene data show CDR1 as LNHNV and CDR2 as YYDKDF (reference sequence). The CDR3 contains 15 residues. The V and J ends lost 0 bases and 0 bases respectively, with 6 bases between them. CDR3 DNA sequence: TGTGCCACCAGCAGAGACAGGGTTAGCAATCAGCCCCAGCATTTT. Its translation is CATSRDRVSNQPQHF. Drawing the rest from reference TRBV15 and TRBJ1-5, the complete variable domain is DAMVIQNPRYQVTQFGKPVTLSCSQTLNHNVMYWYQQKSSQAPKLLFHYYDKDFNNEADTPDNFQSRRPNTSFCFLDIRSPGLGDTAMYLCATSRDRVSNQPQHFGDGTRLSIL.

The rearrangement links TRBV19 to TRBJ2-2; the D gene is possibly TRBD2 (6 bases). The CDR3 is 13 amino acids. Trimming left V 4 bases short and J 6 bases short, with 9 bases between. Per germline, CDR1 LNHDA and CDR2 SQIVND (reference sequence). CDR3 region: CASSNWGAGELFF. CDR3 nucleotide sequence: TGTGCCAGTAGTAACTGGGGGGCCGGGGAGCTGTTTTTT.

The V and J genes are TRBV7-2 and TRBJ2-5, with D possibly matching TRBD1 (6 bases). The CDR3 runs 14 residues. Between the trimmed V and J ends, which lost 2 bases and 2 bases, there was a span of 9 bases. Looked up from germline, CDR1 is SGHTA and CDR2 is FQGNSA. Written as DNA, the CDR3 is TGTGCCAGCAGCTTAATAAGGGGGCAAGAGACCCAGTACTTC. Translated, it gives CASSLIRGQETQYF.

This chain joins TRBV7-3 and TRBJ2-6, with D maybe TRBD2 (6 bases). CDR1 is SGHTA, CDR2 FQGTGA, per germline. The CDR3 length is 17 residues. V was cut by 2 bases and J by 0 bases, with 11 bases left in between. CDR3 loop: CASSLLGLSSGANVLTF. As DNA, the CDR3 is TGTGCCAGCAGCTTACTGGGACTCAGCTCTGGGGCCAACGTCCTGACTTTC.

V is TRBV7-9 and J is TRBJ2-1; 7 bases fit TRBD1. The CDR3 has 15 amino acids. In germline, CDR1 is SEHNR, CDR2 FQNEAQ (reference sequence). The V segment lost 4 bases and the J segment 6 bases; nucleotides outside the gene matches: 9. The CDR3 sequence: CASSSSTGWGNEQFF. The DNA for the CDR3 is TGTGCCAGCAGCTCTTCGACAGGGTGGGGCAATGAGCAGTTCTTC. The whole variable domain, filled in from reference TRBV7-9 and TRBJ2-1, reads DTGVSQNPRHKITKRGQNVTFRCDPISEHNRLYWYRQTLGQGPEFLTYFQNEAQLEKSRLLSDRFSAERPKGSFSTLEIQRTEQGDSAMYLCASSSSTGWGNEQFFGPGTRLTVL.

The chain links TRBV27 to TRBJ1-1; TRBD1 aligns across 7 bases. Losses at the gene ends were 5 bases for V and 5 bases for J; bases not matched to a gene: 8. Germline CDR1 MNHEY, CDR2 SMNVEV (reference sequence). CDR3 length: 14 residues. The CDR3 protein is CASSTTGVETEAFF. CDR3 nucleotides: TGTGCCAGCAGTACAACAGGGGTTGAGACTGAAGCTTTCTTT.

This CDR3 reads CASSTTGTYTEAFF. CDR3 DNA sequence: TGTGCCAGCAGCACTACAGGGACGTACACTGAAGCTTTCTTT. The chain carries TRBV7-9 and TRBJ1-1; D may be TRBD1 (6 bases). Trimming shortened V by 5 bases and J by 3 bases, and 13 bases separated the two germline ends. Germline V CDR1 and CDR2: SEHNR, FQNEAQ (reference sequence). The CDR3 is 14 residues long.

The chain links TRBV5-1 to TRBJ2-5; possibly TRBD1 for D (5 bases). This CDR3 is built from 14 residues. The germline V gene encodes CDR1 SGHRS and CDR2 YFSETQ. Trimming shortened V by 3 bases and J by 5 bases, and 14 bases separated the two germline ends. CDR3 protein: CASSWGFVPETQYF. CDR3 nucleotide sequence: TGCGCCAGCAGCTGGGGCTTTGTTCCGGAGACCCAGTACTTC.

The chain couples TRBV19 to TRBJ1-2, with no clear D. The length of the CDR3 is 15 residues. Germline CDR1 reads LNHDA; CDR2 reads SQIVND (reference sequence). The V gene lost 4 bases and the J gene lost 6 bases, with 18 bases spanning the gap. CDR3 sequence reads: CASSTPGSGGDGYTF. CDR3 sequence (DNA): TGTGCCAGTAGTACCCCCGGATCGGGCGGGGATGGCTACACCTTC.